This paragraph covers one T cell receptor (beta chain) sequence. The antigen is undetermined. The sample comes from a study of T-cell memory formation after mild COVID-19. The CDR3 runs 15 residues. The junction had 3 bases not matched to a gene; V was cut back by 5 bases and J by 3 bases. CDR1 is KGHDR and CDR2 is SFDVKD in the germline V gene. 5'RACE, which relied on constant-segment primers, yielded TCR alpha and TCR beta cDNA libraries carrying sample barcodes and UMIs. TCRdb re-analysed the 5' RACE reads in MiXCR, keeping a single row per CDR3 protein. The table includes about 140,000 distinct CDR3 sequences, around 14% detected once. Study outcomes and limitations: CD4+ contracting clones were found mainly in CM and EM, and CD8+ ones in EMRA.

Source material: PBMCs or a T cell subset sorted from them (not recorded which). This sequence originates from an adult woman who had mild COVID-19 (a few samples of this study predate the infection). Cell type and time point are not known. This chain uses TRBV24-1 with TRBJ2-1; 10 bases map to TRBD1. CDR3 protein: CATSVGTGVYNEQFF. The CDR3 nucleotides are TGTGCCACCAGTGTAGGGACAGGGGTCTACAATGAGCAGTTCTTC.